In this sample, the clone carrying this T cell receptor beta chain turned up a few times. The antigen is unknown. Produced via immunoSEQ multiplex PCR; TCRdb's table is partial and in-frame only. The sample includes about 140,000 clones, around 90% of them seen just once. The record originates from a study of T cell responses to AZD1222 COVID-19 vaccine. Overall study results and limits: A rise in Spike-specific TCR breadth and depth followed two AZD1222 doses. The study found vaccine-associated CD4 TCRs spanning spike, dominant at 160-218 and 743-854. Repertoires in all cases were sampled only once the peak T cell response had passed.

The sample in question was peripheral blood, obtained on day 0 of AZD1222 vaccination. The receptor was derived from an adult in good health.

The CDR3 region is CASSQDHLGFSGRRLMWNTQYF. CDR3 in DNA: TGTGCCAGCAGCCAAGATCATTTGGGTTTCAGCGGGAGGCGTCTAATGTGGAATACGCAGTATTTT. V gene TRBV3-1 (or the pseudogene TRBV3-2) combines with J gene TRBJ2-3; 9 nucleotides agree with TRBD2. Germline assignment: CDR1 LGHDT and CDR2 YNNKEL (reference sequence). Germline trimming cut 0 bases from V and 7 bases from J; bases unmatched to any gene: 26. The CDR3 length is 22 residues.